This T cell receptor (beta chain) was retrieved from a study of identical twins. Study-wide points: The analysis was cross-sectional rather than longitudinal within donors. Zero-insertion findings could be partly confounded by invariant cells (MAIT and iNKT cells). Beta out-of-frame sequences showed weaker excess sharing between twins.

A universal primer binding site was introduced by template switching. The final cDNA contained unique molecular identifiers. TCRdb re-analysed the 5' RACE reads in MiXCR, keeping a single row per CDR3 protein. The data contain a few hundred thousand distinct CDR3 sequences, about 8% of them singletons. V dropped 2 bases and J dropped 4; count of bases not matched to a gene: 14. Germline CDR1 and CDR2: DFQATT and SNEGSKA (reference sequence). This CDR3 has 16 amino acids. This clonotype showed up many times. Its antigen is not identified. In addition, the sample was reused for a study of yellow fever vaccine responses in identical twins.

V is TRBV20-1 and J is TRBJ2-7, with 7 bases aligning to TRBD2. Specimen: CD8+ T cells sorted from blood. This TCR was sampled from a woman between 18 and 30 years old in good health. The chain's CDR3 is CSARNRPSGAGYEQYF. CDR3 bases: TGCAGTGCTAGAAATCGTCCTAGCGGAGCAGGGTACGAGCAGTACTTC.